The clone carrying this TCR beta chain has a single count. The antigen is unknown. This specimen belongs to a study of blood T cells in healthy people across ages. Findings of the study overall: The diversity estimates, figures obtained from one million T cells, were considered underestimates.

Per sample, at least 5 micrograms of total RNA were extracted. A second about 7 to 12 cycle PCR used barcoded and J-beta primers. A tag from a template-switch adaptor with 12 random nucleotides marked each cDNA molecule. TCRdb analysed the 5' RACE reads with MiXCR anew, one entry per CDR3 protein. The data contain 800,000 or so distinct CDR3 sequences, roughly 60% of them singletons. The clonotype originates from a man younger than 45 in good health. The sequenced sample was blood.

The CDR3 DNA reads TGTGCCACCCAGGACAGGGGTGGTGGCTACACCTTC. It yields the protein CATQDRGGGYTF. The chain joins TRBV7-9 to TRBJ1-2, with TRBD1 identical over 9 bases. The CDR3 is 12 amino acids. V trimming: 10 bases; J trimming: 7 bases; junction bases outside the gene matches: 7. Per the germline V gene, CDR1 is SEHNR and CDR2 is FQNEAQ (reference sequence).